What follows are 22 T cell receptor beta chains derived from one specimen sequenced in a study of T cells in Graves' hyperthyroidism and ophthalmopathy (dated by TCRdb to the late 2010s). The library was prepared using multiplex PCR. Sequencing instrument: Illumina HiSeq 2000. Amplification of TCR beta CDR3 regions was carried out from RNA transcripts. The TCR CDR3 was subjected to a first round of RT-PCR using the HTBI primer set and the Qiagen OneStep RT-PCR kit. TCRdb took the public reads, trimmed them with fastp at Q25, ran MiXCR for clone calling and kept in-frame beta chains. Each CDR3 protein gets just one entry, which takes the most common genes and DNA from the rows behind it. The sample table shows hundreds of thousands of distinct CDR3 sequences, and 38% are seen once. Approximately 8.7% of the sample belongs to the ten largest clones. Sequenced input: blood. The origin of the receptors is a man between 18 and 29 years old with Graves' hyperthyroidism.

This clonotype was counted between two and nine times. The genes are TRBV6-2 or TRBV6-3 and TRBJ2-5; no clear D. From germline, CDR1 is MNHEY and CDR2 SVGEGT. Trimming shortened V by 7 bases and J by 4 bases, and 16 bases separated the two germline ends. CDR3 size: 14 residues. The CDR3 spells CASTLDGRRETQYF. CDR3 nucleotide sequence: TGTGCCAGCACCCTCGACGGCAGGAGAGAGACCCAGTACTTC.

This chain uses TRBV30 with TRBJ1-6, with D tentatively TRBD1 (5 bases). The CDR3 extends over 11 amino acids. The germline CDR1 and CDR2 sequences are GTSNPN and SVGIG (reference sequence). Trimming shortened V by 3 bases and J by 15 bases, and 12 bases separated the two germline ends. CDR3 coding DNA: TGTGCCTGGAGGAAAGCAGGGCTCCTCCACTTT. Translated, it gives CAWRKAGLLHF.

This clonotype has at least ten counts. V gene TRBV29-1 combines with J gene TRBJ1-1; D not certain. This CDR3 region has 12 residues. V lost 4 bases, J lost 6 bases, and 12 bases lay in between. Per germline, CDR1 SQVTM and CDR2 ANQGSEA. The CDR3 sequence: CSVAHVGSEAFF. CDR3 sequence (DNA): TGCAGCGTTGCCCATGTGGGATCTGAAGCTTTCTTT.

This clonotype was counted a few times. The V gene is TRBV2, the J gene TRBJ1-6; D not certain. This CDR3 has 14 residues. CDR1 and CDR2 (germline): SNHLY, FYNNEI. The V and J ends lost 6 bases and 2 bases respectively, with 8 bases between them. CDR3 protein: CASSQVTYNSPLHF. The CDR3 nucleotides are TGTGCCAGCAGCCAGGTCACCTATAATTCACCCCTCCACTTT.

V gene TRBV19 combines with J gene TRBJ1-1, with D unresolved. The V gene's germline CDR1 is LNHDA and CDR2 SQIVND (reference sequence). The CDR3 runs 14 residues. With 9 bases removed from V and 4 bases from J, the gap between germline ends came to 18 bases. DNA of the CDR3: TGTGCCAGCATACGGACGAAAATGGGCACTGAAGCTTTCTTT. It encodes CASIRTKMGTEAFF. The variable domain in full, completed from reference TRBV19 and TRBJ1-1, reads DGGITQSPKYLFRKEGQNVTLSCEQNLNHDAMYWYRQDPGQGLRLIYYSQIVNDFQKGDIAEGYSVSREKKESFPLTVTSAQKNPTAFYLCASIRTKMGTEAFFGQGTRLTVV.

Remarks on this clonotype: A much larger clone lies a single base off, so this may be a read error. J is TRBJ2-5 and V is TRBV2, with TRBD2 identical over 7 bases. Germline CDR1 reads SNHLY; CDR2 reads FYNNEI. This CDR3 spans 13 amino acids. CDR3 in amino acids: CTSSGTTQETQYF. The CDR3 DNA reads as TGTACCAGCAGCGGGACTACACAAGAGACCCAGTACTTC.

This clonotype has a handful of counts. V gene TRBV12-3 or TRBV12-4 combines with J gene TRBJ1-1, with D tentatively TRBD1 (6 bases). This CDR3 is 15 amino acids long. V gave up 8 bases and J gave up 1 base, with 17 bases separating them. The CDR3 is CASRSVGQSNTEAFF. In nucleotides, the CDR3 is TGTGCCAGCCGGAGTGTCGGACAGTCGAACACTGAAGCTTTCTTT.

Points on this clonotype: A much larger clonotype is one base distant, so this may be a read error. V is TRBV7-2 and J is TRBJ2-7; no clear D. V dropped 0 bases and J dropped 3 bases, with 6 bases sitting between them. The CDR3 sequence is 13 residues long. Looked up from germline, CDR1 is SGHTA and CDR2 is FQGNSA. In DNA form, the CDR3 reads TGTGCCAGCAGCTTAGCACAGATCTACGAGCAGTACTTC. Protein sequence: CASSLAQIYEQYF.

The DNA of the CDR3 is TGTGCCAGCATTCAGGGGCCCCAGCATTTT. As protein: CASIQGPQHF. The chain combines TRBV2 with TRBJ1-5; D is possibly TRBD1 (5 bases). There are 10 residues in the CDR3. The germline V gene encodes CDR1 SNHLY and CDR2 FYNNEI. V dropped 7 bases and J dropped 9 bases, with 7 bases sitting between them.

The chain recombines TRBV4-3 with TRBJ1-4; 7 nucleotides align to TRBD1. The CDR3 has 14 amino acids. Germline CDR1 reads LGHNA; CDR2 reads YSLEER. The junction had 1 base not matched to a gene; V was cut back by 4 bases and J by 2 bases. CDR3 protein: CASSPDRTNEKLFF. The CDR3 DNA reads as TGCGCCAGCAGCCCGGACAGGACTAATGAAAAACTGTTTTTT.

This clonotype was seen only a few times. The chain recombines TRBV4-1 with TRBJ1-2; unclear D gene. CDR3 size: 15 residues. The ends were cut back, 1 base at V and 4 bases at J, with 13 bases in the middle. Per the germline V gene, CDR1 is MGHRA and CDR2 is YSYEKL. The DNA of the CDR3 is TGCGCCAGCAGCCAAGGAACTGGGTCAGGCTATGGCTACACCTTC. It encodes CASSQGTGSGYGYTF.

The rearrangement uses TRBV9 and TRBJ2-7, with 7 bases matching TRBD1. Germline CDR1 and CDR2: SGDLS and YYNGEE. V shed 4 bases, J shed 5 bases, and the junction held 15 bases outside the gene matches. There are 16 residues in the CDR3. The CDR3: CASSQRRTTGAHEQYF. The CDR3 DNA reads as TGTGCCAGCAGCCAGAGGAGGACCACAGGGGCCCACGAGCAGTACTTC.

The table lists this clonotype with many counts. The chain has TRBV7-3 and TRBJ2-6; tentatively, D is TRBD1 (6 bases). Germline V gene data show CDR1 as SGHTA and CDR2 as FQGTGA. The ends were cut back, 3 bases at V and 2 bases at J, with 8 bases in the middle. CDR3 length: 15 amino acids. The CDR3 loop reads CASSFTGTGANVLTF. As DNA, the CDR3 is TGTGCCAGCAGCTTTACAGGGACTGGGGCCAACGTCCTGACTTTC.

V is TRBV25-1 and J is TRBJ2-5; 9 bases match TRBD2. Germline V CDR1 and CDR2: MGHDK, SYGVNS. The CDR3 extends over 15 amino acids. V gave up 3 bases and J gave up 5 bases; unmatched junction bases: 7. CDR3 nucleotide sequence: TGTGCCAGCAGTGAGGGCGGGAGGGCCTGGGAGACCCAGTACTTC. This encodes CASSEGGRAWETQYF.

This clonotype occurred many times. This chain links TRBV15 with TRBJ1-5, with 7 nucleotides matching TRBD1. CDR3 length: 16 residues. Per the germline V gene, CDR1 is LNHNV and CDR2 is YYDKDF (reference sequence). V shed 1 base, J shed 0 bases, and the junction held 3 bases outside the gene matches. The CDR3: CATSRGGTDSNQPQHF. The CDR3 coding sequence is TGTGCCACCAGCAGAGGAGGGACAGATAGCAATCAGCCCCAGCATTTT.

CDR3 DNA: TGTGCCATCAGTGATCAGGGGGGGACCCAGTACTTC. As protein: CAISDQGGTQYF. The chain is built from TRBV10-3 and TRBJ2-5; D perhaps matches TRBD1 (7 bases). The V gene's germline CDR1 is ENHRY and CDR2 SYGVKD. The CDR3 is 12 residues long. V lost 3 bases to trimming and J lost 7 bases, with 9 bases between them.

The CDR3: CAITEGGGLYEQYF. CDR3 nucleotide sequence: TGTGCCATCACCGAGGGCGGTGGCCTATACGAGCAGTACTTC. The gene calls are TRBV10-3 and TRBJ2-7, with a tentative D call TRBD2 (5 bases). The CDR3 length is 14 residues. Deletions cut 7 bases from V and 4 bases from J, with 17 bases between. The germline V gene has CDR1 ENHRY and CDR2 SYGVKD.

This chain connects TRBV10-3 to TRBJ2-5, with TRBD2 matching over 9 bases. V lost 3 bases to trimming and J lost 1 base; unmatched junction nucleotides: 6. Germline assignment: CDR1 ENHRY and CDR2 SYGVKD. The CDR3 has 16 amino acids. The CDR3 here is CAISDRLAGPQETQYF. In nucleotides, the CDR3 is TGTGCCATCAGTGACAGGCTAGCGGGACCCCAAGAGACCCAGTACTTC.

The genes are TRBV11-2 and TRBJ2-2, with TRBD1 as a possible D gene (6 bases). Trimming stripped 6 bases from V and 1 base from J, with 9 bases between. This CDR3 comprises 14 residues. Germline V gene data show CDR1 as SGHAT and CDR2 as FQNNGV. CDR3 coding DNA: TGTGCCAGCAGGGTCAGGGGGAACACCGGGGAGCTGTTTTTT. Amino acids: CASRVRGNTGELFF. Combining the CDR3 with reference TRBV11-2 and TRBJ2-2 gives the whole variable domain EAGVAQSPRYKIIEKRQSVAFWCNPISGHATLYWYQQILGQGPKLLIQFQNNGVVDDSQLPKDRFSAERLKGVDSTLKIQPAKLEDSAVYLCASRVRGNTGELFFGEGSRLTVL.

This clonotype was seen repeatedly, ten times or more. The chain couples TRBV13 to TRBJ1-1, with D possibly TRBD1 on 5 matching bases. Trimming left V 1 base short and J 10 bases short, with 10 bases between. Per germline, CDR1 PRHDT and CDR2 FYEKMQ (reference sequence). This CDR3 is built from 12 residues. The CDR3 loop is CASSLATRGAFF. The CDR3, as DNA: TGTGCCAGCAGCTTAGCAACGAGGGGAGCTTTCTTT. The entire variable domain, with the rest obtained from reference TRBV13 and TRBJ1-1, is as follows: AAGVIQSPRHLIKEKRETATLKCYPIPRHDTVYWYQQGPGQDPQFLISFYEKMQSDKGSIPDRFSAQQFSDYHSELNMSSLELGDSALYFCASSLATRGAFFGQGTRLTVV.

The chain is built from TRBV7-9 and TRBJ2-5; no definite D call. The CDR3 spans 14 residues. Germline CDR1 reads SEHNR; CDR2 reads FQNEAQ (reference sequence). Trimming left V 1 base short and J 9 bases short, with 15 bases between. The DNA for the CDR3 is TGTGCCAGCAGCTTAGAGATGGTTGGGCAGCCCCAGTACTTC. Translated, it gives CASSLEMVGQPQYF.

This clonotype appeared a few times. The V and J genes are TRBV13 and TRBJ1-1; D is possibly TRBD1 (6 bases). The CDR3 is made up of 14 amino acids. Trimming took off 4 bases at V and 4 bases at J, with 13 bases between the two ends. CDR1 is PRHDT and CDR2 is FYEKMQ in the germline V gene (reference sequence). The CDR3 is CASSSNRDFTEAFF. DNA for the CDR3: TGTGCCAGCAGCTCAAACAGGGATTTCACTGAAGCTTTCTTT. Variable domain in full (rest from reference TRBV13 and TRBJ1-1): AAGVIQSPRHLIKEKRETATLKCYPIPRHDTVYWYQQGPGQDPQFLISFYEKMQSDKGSIPDRFSAQQFSDYHSELNMSSLELGDSALYFCASSSNRDFTEAFFGQGTRLTVV.